Reported below is one T cell receptor (beta chain). What it binds is unknown. Within the sample, other DNA sequences also encode this same CDR3. The germline V gene encodes CDR1 SNHLY and CDR2 FYNNEI. The V end lost 4 bases, the J end lost 2 bases, and 9 bases lay between the germline ends. This CDR3 region has 13 residues. The data derive from a study of cytomegalovirus exposure and HLA in healthy donors. While unrecorded immune exposures were likely, the donors were nominally healthy when sampled. Study-level points and caveats: The investigators catalogued some 150 TCR beta chains as cytomegalovirus-associated. Indistinguishable V segments, including TRBV6-2 and TRBV6-3, were excluded.

The primer mix had 60 Vbeta and 13 Jbeta primers. Method: immunoSEQ multiplex PCR; TCRdb's copy keeps in-frame clones and lacks some. The sample includes over 150,000 clones, approximately 79% of them seen just once. The rearrangement links TRBV2 to TRBJ2-7; D is perhaps TRBD1 (6 bases). The clonotype was recovered from a woman younger than 30 in good health and CMV-seronegative. Material: PBMCs. CDR3 sequence: CASSVGQTYEQYF. The DNA for the CDR3 is TGTGCCAGCAGTGTGGGACAAACCTACGAGCAGTACTTC. The complete variable domain, with remaining parts taken from reference TRBV2 and TRBJ2-7, reads EPEVTQTPSHQVTQMGQEVILRCVPISNHLYFYWYRQILGQKVEFLVSFYNNEISEKSEIFDDQFSVERPDGSNFTLKIRSTKLEDSAMYFCASSVGQTYEQYFGPGTRLTVT.